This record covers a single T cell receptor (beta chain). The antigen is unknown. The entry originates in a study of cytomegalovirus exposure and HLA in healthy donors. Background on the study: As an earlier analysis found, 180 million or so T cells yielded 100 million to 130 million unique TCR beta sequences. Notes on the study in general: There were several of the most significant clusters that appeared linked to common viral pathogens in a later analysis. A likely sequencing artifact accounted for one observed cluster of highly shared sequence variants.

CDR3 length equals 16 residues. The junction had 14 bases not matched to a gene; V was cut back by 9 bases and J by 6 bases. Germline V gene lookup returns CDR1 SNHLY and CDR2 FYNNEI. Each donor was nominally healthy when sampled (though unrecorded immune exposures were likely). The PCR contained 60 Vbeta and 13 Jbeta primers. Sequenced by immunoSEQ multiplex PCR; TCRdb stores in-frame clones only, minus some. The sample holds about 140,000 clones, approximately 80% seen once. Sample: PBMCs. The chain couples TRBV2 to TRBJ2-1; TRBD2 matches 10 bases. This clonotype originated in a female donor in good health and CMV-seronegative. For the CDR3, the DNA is TGTGCCAGAGAAAAAGCGGGAGGGCCTATCAGCAATGAGCAGTTCTTC. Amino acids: CAREKAGGPISNEQFF.